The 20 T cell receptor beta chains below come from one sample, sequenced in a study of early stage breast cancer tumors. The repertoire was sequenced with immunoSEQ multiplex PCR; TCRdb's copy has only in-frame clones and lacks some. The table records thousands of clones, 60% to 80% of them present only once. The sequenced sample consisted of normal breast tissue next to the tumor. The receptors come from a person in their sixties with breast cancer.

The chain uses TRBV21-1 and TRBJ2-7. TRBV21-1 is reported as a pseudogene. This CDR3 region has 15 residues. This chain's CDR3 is CASSTTWGYGYEQYF. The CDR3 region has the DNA TGTGCCAGCAGCACGACCTGGGGGTACGGTTACGAGCAGTACTTC.

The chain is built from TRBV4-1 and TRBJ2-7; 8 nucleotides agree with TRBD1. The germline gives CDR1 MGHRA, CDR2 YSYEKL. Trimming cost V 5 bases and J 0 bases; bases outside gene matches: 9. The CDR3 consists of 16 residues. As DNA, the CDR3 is TGCGCCAGCAGCAATACAGGGGGAGGAAGCTCCTACGAGCAGTACTTC. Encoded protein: CASSNTGGGSSYEQYF.

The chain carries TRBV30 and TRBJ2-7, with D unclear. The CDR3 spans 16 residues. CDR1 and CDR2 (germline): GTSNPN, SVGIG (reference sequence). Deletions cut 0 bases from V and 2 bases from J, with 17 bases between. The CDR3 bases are TGTGCCTGGAGTGTATTGGCACCGCAACCTCCCTACGAGCAGTACTTC. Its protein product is CAWSVLAPQPPYEQYF.

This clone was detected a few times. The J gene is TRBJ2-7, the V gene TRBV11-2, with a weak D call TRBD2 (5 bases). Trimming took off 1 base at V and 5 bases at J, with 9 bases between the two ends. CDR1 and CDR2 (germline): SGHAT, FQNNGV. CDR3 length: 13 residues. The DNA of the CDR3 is TGTGCCAGCAGCTTAGGGGAGCCAAACGAGCAGTACTTC. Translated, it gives CASSLGEPNEQYF.

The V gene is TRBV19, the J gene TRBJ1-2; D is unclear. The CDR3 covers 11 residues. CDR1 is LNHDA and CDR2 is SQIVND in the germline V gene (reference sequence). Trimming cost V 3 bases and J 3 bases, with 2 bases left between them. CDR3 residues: CASSIYYGYTF. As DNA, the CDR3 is TGTGCCAGTAGTATTTACTATGGCTACACCTTC.

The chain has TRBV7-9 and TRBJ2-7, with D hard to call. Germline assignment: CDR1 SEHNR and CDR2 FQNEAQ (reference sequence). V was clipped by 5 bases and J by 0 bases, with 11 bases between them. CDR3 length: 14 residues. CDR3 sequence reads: CASSQDRSSYEQYF. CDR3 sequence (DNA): TGTGCCAGCAGCCAAGATCGTAGCTCCTACGAGCAGTACTTC.

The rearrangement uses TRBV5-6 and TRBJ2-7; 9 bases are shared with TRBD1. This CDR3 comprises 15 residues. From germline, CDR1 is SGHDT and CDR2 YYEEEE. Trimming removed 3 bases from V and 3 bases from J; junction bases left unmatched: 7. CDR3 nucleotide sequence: TGTGCCAGCAGCTCTCGCGGGGACAGGGTCTACGAGCAGTACTTC. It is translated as CASSSRGDRVYEQYF.

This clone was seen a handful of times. The CDR3 sequence is CASSQGPSGNTIYF. The CDR3 DNA follows: TGCGCCAGCAGCCAAGGGCCCTCTGGAAACACCATATATTTT. This chain joins TRBV4-1 and TRBJ1-3; D is uncertain. The ends were cut back, 1 base at V and 0 bases at J, with 4 bases in the middle. The CDR3 is made up of 14 amino acids. CDR1 and CDR2 (germline): MGHRA, YSYEKL.

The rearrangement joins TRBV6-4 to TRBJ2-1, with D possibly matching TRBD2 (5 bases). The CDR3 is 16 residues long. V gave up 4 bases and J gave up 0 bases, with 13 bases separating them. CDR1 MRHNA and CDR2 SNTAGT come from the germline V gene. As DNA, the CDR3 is TGTGCCAGCAGTGGCAGGAATGGGAGCTCCTACAATGAGCAGTTCTTC. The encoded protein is CASSGRNGSSYNEQFF.

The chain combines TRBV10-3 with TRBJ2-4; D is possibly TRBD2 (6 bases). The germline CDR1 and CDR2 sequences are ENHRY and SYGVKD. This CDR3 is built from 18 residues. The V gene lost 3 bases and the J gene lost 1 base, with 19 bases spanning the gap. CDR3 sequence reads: CAISDYGMGGTAKNIQYF. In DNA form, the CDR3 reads TGTGCCATCAGTGACTATGGGATGGGCGGGACTGCCAAAAACATTCAGTACTTC.

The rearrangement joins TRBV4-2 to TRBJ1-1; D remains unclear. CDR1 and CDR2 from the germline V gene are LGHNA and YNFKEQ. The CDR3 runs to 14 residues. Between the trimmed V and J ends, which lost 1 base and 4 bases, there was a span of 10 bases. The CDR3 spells CASSQVAKPTEAFF. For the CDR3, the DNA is TGTGCCAGCAGCCAAGTGGCAAAACCCACTGAAGCTTTCTTT.

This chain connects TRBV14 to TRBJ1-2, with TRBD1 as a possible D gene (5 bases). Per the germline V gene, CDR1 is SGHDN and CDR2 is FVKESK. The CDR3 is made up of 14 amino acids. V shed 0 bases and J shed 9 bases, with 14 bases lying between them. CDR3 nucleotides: TGTGCCAGCAGCCAAGATCGCCGGGACCGCAGCTACACCTTC. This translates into CASSQDRRDRSYTF.

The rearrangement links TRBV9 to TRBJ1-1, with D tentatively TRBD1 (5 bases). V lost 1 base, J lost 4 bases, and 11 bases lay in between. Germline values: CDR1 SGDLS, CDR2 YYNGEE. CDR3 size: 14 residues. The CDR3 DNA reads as TGTGCCAGCAGCGTACAGGGAACCGGCACTGAAGCTTTCTTT. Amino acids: CASSVQGTGTEAFF.

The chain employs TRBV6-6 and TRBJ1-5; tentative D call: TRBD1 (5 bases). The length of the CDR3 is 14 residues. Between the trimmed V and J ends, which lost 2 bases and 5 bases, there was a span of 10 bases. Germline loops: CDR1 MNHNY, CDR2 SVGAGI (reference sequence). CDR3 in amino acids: CASSYSQGYQPQHF. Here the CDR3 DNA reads TGTGCCAGCAGTTACAGTCAGGGATATCAGCCCCAGCATTTT.

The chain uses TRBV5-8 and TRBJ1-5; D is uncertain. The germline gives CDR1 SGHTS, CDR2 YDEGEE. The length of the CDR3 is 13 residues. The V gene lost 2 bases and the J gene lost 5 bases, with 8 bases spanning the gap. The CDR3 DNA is TGTGCCAGCAGCTTCGTTGAATATCAGCCCCAGCATTTT. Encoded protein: CASSFVEYQPQHF. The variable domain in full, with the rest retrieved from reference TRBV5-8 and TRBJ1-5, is EAGVTQSPTHLIKTRGQQATLRCSPISGHTSVYWYQQALGLGLQFLLWYDEGEERNRGNFPPRFSGRQFPNYSSELNVNALELEDSALYLCASSFVEYQPQHFGDGTRLSIL.

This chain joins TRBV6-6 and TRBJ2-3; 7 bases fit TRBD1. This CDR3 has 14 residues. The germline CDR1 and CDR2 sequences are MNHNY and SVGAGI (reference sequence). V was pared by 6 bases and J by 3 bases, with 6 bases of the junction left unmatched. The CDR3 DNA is TGTGCCAGCAGCCGACAGGGTGGGACAGATACGCAGTATTTT. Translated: CASSRQGGTDTQYF.

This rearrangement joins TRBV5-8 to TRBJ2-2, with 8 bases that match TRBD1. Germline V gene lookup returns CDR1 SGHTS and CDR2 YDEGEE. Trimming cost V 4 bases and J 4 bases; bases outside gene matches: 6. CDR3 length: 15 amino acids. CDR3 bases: TGTGCCAGCAGCCCCGACAGGGGTTCCACCGGGGAGCTGTTTTTT. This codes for CASSPDRGSTGELFF.

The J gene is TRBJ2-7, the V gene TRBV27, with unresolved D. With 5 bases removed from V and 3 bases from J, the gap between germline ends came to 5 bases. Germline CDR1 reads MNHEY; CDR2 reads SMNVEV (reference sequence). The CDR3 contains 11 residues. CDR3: CASSLGYEQYF. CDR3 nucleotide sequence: TGTGCCAGCAGTCTGGGCTACGAGCAGTACTTC.

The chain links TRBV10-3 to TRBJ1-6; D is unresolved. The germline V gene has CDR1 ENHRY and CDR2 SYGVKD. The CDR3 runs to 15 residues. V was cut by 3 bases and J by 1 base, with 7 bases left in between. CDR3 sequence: CAISEAGSYNSPLHF. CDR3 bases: TGTGCCATCAGTGAAGCTGGGTCCTATAATTCACCCCTCCACTTT.

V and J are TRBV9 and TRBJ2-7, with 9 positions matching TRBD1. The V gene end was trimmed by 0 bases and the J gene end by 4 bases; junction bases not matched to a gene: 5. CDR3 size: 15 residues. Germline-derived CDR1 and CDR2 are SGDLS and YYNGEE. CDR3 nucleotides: TGTGCCAGCAGCGTAGAAGGGACAGGGCCTTACGAGCAGTACTTC. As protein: CASSVEGTGPYEQYF.